This TCR beta chain was observed in a study of Graves' ophthalmopathy and Graves' hyperthyroidism (dated by TCRdb to the late 2010s). About the investigation overall: Peripheral blood was collected at initial diagnosis, before any treatment. In total, around 130 blood samples were TCR-sequenced: some 40 ophthalmopathy, some 75 hyperthyroidism and some 17 hyperthyroidism-to-ophthalmopathy patients. Following sampling, methimazole starting at 30 mg daily was administered to hyperthyroidism patients, and high-dose intravenous methylprednisolone was administered to ophthalmopathy patients. An independent validation cohort was composed of roughly 18 hyperthyroidism patients and 17 patients who later progressed from hyperthyroidism to ophthalmopathy. T-cell repertoires of thyroid tissue and blood were compared in more than 5 hyperthyroidism patients. The study used TCR beta repertoire signatures to distinguish Graves' ophthalmopathy from Graves' hyperthyroidism and to predict progression to ophthalmopathy. To explore V-J signatures distinguishing ophthalmopathy from hyperthyroidism, a discovery set of more than 95 patients (43 ophthalmopathy, some 57 stable hyperthyroidism) was enrolled. What the study reported, not specific to this receptor: The 13-signature model separated ophthalmopathy from stable hyperthyroidism with over 85% sensitivity and around 84% specificity in cross-validation, and 80%/75% in the test set. Sample size was not statistically predetermined, and group allocation was not concealed from the investigators. In validation, the model predicted ophthalmopathy progression with 55% to 71% sensitivity and about 77% specificity; fewer than 15 predicted patients were CT-confirmed with GO in a median of approximately 6.2 months. Most of the expanded thyroid clonotypes with a frequency above 0.001 were also detected in blood, and it was suggested that the thyroid immune response may be reflected by blood repertoires.

TCR beta CDR3 regions were amplified from RNA transcripts for repertoire sequencing. A first-round RT-PCR used HTBI primers with the Qiagen OneStep RT-PCR kit, followed by a second-round multiplex PCR, size selection and purification. Libraries were sequenced on an Illumina HiSeq2000 using paired-end 100 bp reads. Under the source paper's analysis protocol: SOAPnuke was used to process the reads, removing any read that contained adapters or uncalled bases, had a mean Phred below 15, or lacked an exact match to the constant primer or identifier. COPE v1.2.5 was used to merge high-quality paired reads. Each unique nucleotide sequence was defined as a clonotype, and clonotypes were aligned to IMGT TRB V, D and J references with MiTCR v1.1. Only V-J combinations with frequency above 0.0001 were analysed, covering about 99% of repertoires. A TCR clonal expansion and chaos score per V-J combination was defined as the ratio of F50 clonal expansion to chaos observed in the TCRdist matrix. Welch's t-statistics and random forest were used to reduce features to 10 to 15 V-J combinations, which were fed into a naive Bayes classifier. The similarity between thyroid and blood repertoires was quantified using the Morisita-Horn index. Using fastp at Q25 and MiXCR, TCRdb reprocessed the public reads and kept productive beta chains. Records with the same CDR3 protein are collapsed into one entry carrying the most frequent genes and DNA. What appears here as the V and J calls and clone size reflects TCRdb's work, not the paper's. The sample has hundreds of thousands of distinct CDR3 sequences on record, about 38% of them singletons. The top ten clonotypes cover around 3% of the sample.

As for this clonotype: It lacks a known antigen. It has no much larger one-base neighbor in the sample; base qualities were not kept.

CDR1 and CDR2 (SGDLS, YYNGEE) derive from the germline V gene. The CDR3 runs 12 residues from the cysteine to the phenylalanine. Solely the CDR3 DNA is kept, with 36 bases framed from the first base. V loses 3 bases, J loses 11 bases, and the germline ends lie 14 bases apart. The ophthalmopathy patients had moderately to severely active disease, with a Clinical Activity Score of 3 or higher, a NOSPECS grade of 4 or higher, and a disease duration of less than 3 months. Patients with other autoimmune diseases, uncontrolled infections, pregnancy or lactation were excluded. Diagnosis was based on clinical symptoms, serum thyroxine, TRAb, thyroid ultrasound and orbital computed tomography. PBMCs were isolated from more than 9 ml of fresh peripheral blood by Ficoll-Paque density gradient centrifugation. Trizol reagent was used to extract the total RNA, and its quality was then checked on an Agilent 2100 Bioanalyzer.

Recombination joined TRBV9 with TRBJ1-1; TRBD1 could be the D gene, as 6 bases match. Sequenced input: peripheral blood. The TCR originated in an adult man with Graves' ophthalmopathy. The CDR3 loop reads CASSAFGGQAFF. The nucleotides read TGTGCCAGCAGCGCCTTCGGTGGACAGGCTTTCTTT.